This T cell receptor (beta chain) emerged from a study of blood T cells in healthy people across ages. The table lists this clonotype with a few counts. Its antigen is not identified. Per the germline V gene, CDR1 is SGHAT and CDR2 is FQDESV (reference sequence). V gave up 4 bases and J gave up 7 bases; unmatched junction bases: 24. The CDR3 consists of 21 residues. The authors isolated at least 6.5 million PBMCs per sample. The study, taken as a whole, reports: Comparison with aged donors showed that long-lived donors had more naive CD4+ cells and higher diversity.

Then a second PCR, running about 7 to 11 cycles, was carried out with a sample-barcoded 5' primer and a J-beta primer mix. Every cDNA was tagged by a template-switch adaptor with 12 random nucleotides. TCRdb processed the 5' RACE reads anew with MiXCR; each CDR3 protein has one entry. The table includes about 1,500,000 distinct CDR3 sequences, approximately 28% detected once. This receptor was taken from a woman aged 25 to 45 in good health. The specimen sequenced was blood. The chain has TRBV11-1 and TRBJ2-1; 11 positions match TRBD2. Written as DNA, the CDR3 is TGTGCCAGCAGCTCGCCGAGTAGCGGGGGGGTCCCTTTATATCAGGCGAATGAGCAGTTCTTC. It is translated as CASSSPSSGGVPLYQANEQFF.